The source of this T cell receptor (beta chain) is a study of blood T cell repertoires in COVID-19. CDR3 length: 15 residues. V was cut by 1 base and J by 5 bases, with 12 bases left in between. Germline CDR1 and CDR2: MDHEN and SYDVKM. TCRdb keeps only in-frame clones here, not all; method: immunoSEQ multiplex PCR. The sample lists around 400,000 clones; 80% to 90% were seen once. The TCR comes from a woman aged 55 to 70 with COVID-19, enrolled during active disease. Sequencing used peripheral blood. The gene calls are TRBV28 and TRBJ1-5; no clear D. CDR3 sequence (DNA): TGTGCCAGCAGTTTATTAGTACCCGTGGATCAGCCCCAGCATTTT. Residues: CASSLLVPVDQPQHF.